This TCR beta chain emerged from a study of cytomegalovirus exposure and HLA in healthy donors. For the study at large: Around 85 million unique TCRs from HLA-typed donors were held in an early data release. Study-wide points: A list of 150 to 200 TCR beta chains associated with cytomegalovirus was given.

Primers for the PCR totalled 60 Vbeta and 13 Jbeta. Produced via immunoSEQ multiplex PCR; TCRdb's table is partial and in-frame only. The data show about 150,000 clones, about four fifths seen once. As to this clone: Its antigen is undetermined.

Sample: PBMCs. The origin of this receptor is a man between 45 and 60 years old in good health and CMV-seropositive.

In DNA form, the CDR3 reads TGTGCCAGCTCCCTCGGACTAGCGGGAGGGCCGTTTGAGACCCAGTACTTC. Its protein is CASSLGLAGGPFETQYF. This chain joins TRBV18 and TRBJ2-5; 15 nucleotides line up with TRBD2. The CDR3 covers 17 residues. CDR1 is KGHSH and CDR2 is LQKENI in the germline V gene. V shed 6 bases and J 5 bases; nucleotides not matched to a gene: 10.